This T cell receptor beta chain was recovered during a study of T-cell memory formation after mild COVID-19. Researchers used 5'RACE with constant-segment primers to make TCR alpha and TCR beta cDNA libraries that carry sample barcodes and UMIs. Each CDR3 protein is one row after TCRdb ran MiXCR on the 5' RACE reads. This sample has approximately 180,000 distinct CDR3 sequences; more than 15% occur once, and the top ten carry around 1.9%. V was shortened by 4 bases and J by 5 bases, with 12 bases between the two germline ends. CDR1 and CDR2 from the germline V gene are MNHEY and SVGAGI. This CDR3 has 13 residues. As for this clonotype: Its specificity is unknown.

Study outcomes and limitations: For contracting clones, CD4+ ones sat mainly in CM and EM, CD8+ in EMRA. Among clones peaking at day 37 in the second wave, SARS-CoV-2 specificity remained unconfirmed.

Specimen: PBMCs or a T cell subset sorted from them (not recorded which). This rearrangement joins TRBV6-5 to TRBJ2-7; weak D call: TRBD2 (6 bases). The receptor was derived from an adult woman who had mild COVID-19 (a few samples of this study predate the infection). Cell type and time point are not known. CDR3 region: CASSLSKRDEQYF. CDR3 DNA sequence: TGTGCCAGCAGTTTGTCGAAGCGGGACGAGCAGTACTTC.